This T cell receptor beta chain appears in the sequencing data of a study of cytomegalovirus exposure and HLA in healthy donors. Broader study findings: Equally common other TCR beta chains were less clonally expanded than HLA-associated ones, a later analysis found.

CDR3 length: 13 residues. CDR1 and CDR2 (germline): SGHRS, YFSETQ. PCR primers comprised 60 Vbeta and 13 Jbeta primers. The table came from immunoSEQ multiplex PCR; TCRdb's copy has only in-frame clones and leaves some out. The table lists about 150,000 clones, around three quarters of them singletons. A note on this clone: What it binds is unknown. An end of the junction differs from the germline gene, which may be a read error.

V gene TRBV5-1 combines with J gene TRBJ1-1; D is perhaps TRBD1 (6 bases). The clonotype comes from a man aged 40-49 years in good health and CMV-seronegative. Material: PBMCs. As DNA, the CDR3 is TGCGCCAGCAGCCGGGGCTGGGACACTGAAGCCTTCTTT. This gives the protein CASSRGWDTEAFF.